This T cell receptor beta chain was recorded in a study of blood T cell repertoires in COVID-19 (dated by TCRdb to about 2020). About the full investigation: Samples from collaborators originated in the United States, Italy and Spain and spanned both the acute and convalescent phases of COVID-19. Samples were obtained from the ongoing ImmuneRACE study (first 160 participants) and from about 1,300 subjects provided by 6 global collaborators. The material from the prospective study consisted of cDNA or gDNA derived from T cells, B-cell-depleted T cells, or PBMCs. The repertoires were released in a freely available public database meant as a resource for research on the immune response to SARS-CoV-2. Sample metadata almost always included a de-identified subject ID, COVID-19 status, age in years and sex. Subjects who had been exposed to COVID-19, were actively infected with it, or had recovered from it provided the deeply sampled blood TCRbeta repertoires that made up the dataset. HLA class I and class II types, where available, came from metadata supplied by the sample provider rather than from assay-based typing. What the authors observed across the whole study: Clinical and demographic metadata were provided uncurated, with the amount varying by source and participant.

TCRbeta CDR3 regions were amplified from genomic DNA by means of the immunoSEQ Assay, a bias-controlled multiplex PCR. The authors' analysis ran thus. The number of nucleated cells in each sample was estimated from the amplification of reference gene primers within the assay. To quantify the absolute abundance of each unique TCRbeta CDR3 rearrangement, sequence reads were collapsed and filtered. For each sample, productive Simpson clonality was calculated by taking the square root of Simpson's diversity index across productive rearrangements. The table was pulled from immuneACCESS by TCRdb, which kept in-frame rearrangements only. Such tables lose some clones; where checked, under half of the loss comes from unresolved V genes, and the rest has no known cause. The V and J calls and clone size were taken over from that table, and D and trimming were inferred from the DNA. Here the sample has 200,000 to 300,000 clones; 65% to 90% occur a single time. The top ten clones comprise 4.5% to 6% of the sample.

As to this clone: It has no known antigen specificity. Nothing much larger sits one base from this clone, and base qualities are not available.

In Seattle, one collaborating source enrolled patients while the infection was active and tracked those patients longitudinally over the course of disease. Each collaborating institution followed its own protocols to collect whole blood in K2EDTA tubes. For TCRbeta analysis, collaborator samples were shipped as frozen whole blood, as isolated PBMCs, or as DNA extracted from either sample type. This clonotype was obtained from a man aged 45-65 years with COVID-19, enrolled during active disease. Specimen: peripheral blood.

The CDR3 is CASSLRYGQGSVGTKNIQYF. The bases are TGTGCCAGCAGCCTTCGATATGGACAGGGCTCTGTTGGAACCAAAAACATTCAGTACTTC. The chain employs TRBV3-1 (or the pseudogene TRBV3-2) and TRBJ2-4; the central 8 bases match TRBD1. For CDR1 and CDR2, the germline V gene (reference sequence) lists LGHDT and YNNKEL. The CDR3 numbers 20 residues from cysteine through phenylalanine. The retained sequence is limited to the CDR3, 60 bases, with the frame set at the first base. Germline trimming amounts to 4 bases on V and 2 bases on J, with 19 as the count of junction bases outside the gene matches.